The clone carrying this T cell receptor beta chain was observed once. These data are taken from a study of Ad26.COV2.S vaccination and SARS-CoV-2 variants. With 8 bases clipped from V and 2 bases from J, the junction kept 9 bases outside the gene matches. The CDR3 loop spans 15 amino acids. CDR1 and CDR2 (germline): SGHTA, FQGNSA. Regarding treatment: some 20 received Ad26.COV2.S at low or high dose, single or two shots; roughly five received placebo; per-sample allocation not given. The samples were gathered on day 63 after the first injection of vaccine or placebo. The protocol was immunoSEQ multiplex PCR, while the TCRdb copy is restricted to in-frame clones and leaves out a portion. The repertoire holds 250,000 or so clones, roughly 87% seen once, with about 2.7% in the top ten.

This chain joins TRBV7-2 and TRBJ2-3, with 8 nucleotides matching TRBD1. Sample: peripheral blood, taken in a trial of Ad26.COV2.S vaccine versus placebo. The receptor comes from a person between 18 and 65 years old who received the Ad26.COV2.S COVID-19 vaccine or a placebo. DNA of the CDR3: TGTGCCAGCGTGGAAGGGACAGGTCCCACAGATACGCAGTATTTT. It encodes CASVEGTGPTDTQYF. Drawing the rest from reference TRBV7-2 and TRBJ2-3, the complete variable domain is GAGVSQSPSNKVTEKGKDVELRCDPISGHTALYWYRQSLGQGLEFLIYFQGNSAPDKSGLPSDRFSAERTGGSVSTLTIQRTQQEDSAVYLCASVEGTGPTDTQYFGPGTRLTVL.